This is a list of T cell receptor beta chains from one sample in a study of CD8 T cells in ankylosing spondylitis. One entry per CDR3 protein results from TCRdb running MiXCR on the 5' RACE reads. The data show 400,000 or so distinct CDR3 sequences, with 26% seen just once and 0.89% held by the top ten. Sample: blood, either unsorted or a sorted T cell fraction (not recorded which). The receptor source for this set is a male donor with ankylosing spondylitis. Both conserved end residues are part of each CDR3. Each record gives: J gene, V gene, CDR3 protein.

TRBJ2-5 | TRBV3-1 | CASSQLKERSQYF
TRBJ2-5 | TRBV7-2 | CASRPGQGALETQYF
TRBJ2-3 | TRBV7-6 | CASSSLTGNTDTQYF
TRBJ2-1 | TRBV20-1 | CSAQTLLAGGHRDEQFF
TRBJ1-1 | TRBV7-9 | CASSPRSRMNTEAFF
TRBJ2-7 | TRBV4-2 | CASSQPGLSSYEQYF
TRBJ2-1 | TRBV24-1 | CATSDLQSSGGSYNEQFF
TRBJ1-6 | TRBV12-3/TRBV12-4 | CASCLSQGSYSYNSPLHF
TRBJ1-6 | TRBV5-1 | CASSLDGQGDSPLHF
TRBJ2-5 | TRBV11-2 | CASSLVYRAETQYF
TRBJ1-2 | TRBV10-3 | CAISDPPGQAPNYGYTF
TRBJ1-1 | TRBV7-2 | CASSLGDRLKAFF
TRBJ2-1 | TRBV20-1 | CSASRGSFYNEQFF
TRBJ1-5 | TRBV15 | CATSRGVGQPQHF
TRBJ1-2 | TRBV12-3/TRBV12-4 | CASSPSWSGESGYTF
TRBJ2-1 | TRBV20-1 | CSARETGTDPLTYNEQFF
TRBJ1-1 | TRBV15 | CATNKGPRAEAFF
TRBJ1-1 | TRBV5-6 | CASSFALNTEAFF
TRBJ2-5 | TRBV6-1 | CASSLGPSPETQYF
TRBJ2-7 | TRBV7-9 | CASSPIAGVYEQYF
TRBJ2-3 | TRBV11-3 | CASAAGGSTDTQYF
TRBJ2-7 | TRBV5-6 | CASSLGQRYEQYF
TRBJ2-6 | TRBV18 | CASPPPDGANVLTF
TRBJ2-2 | TRBV24-1 | CATSDLQRGAVTGELFF
TRBJ1-1 | TRBV7-9 | CASSLAQGTEAFF
TRBJ2-6 | TRBV2 | CAEGGYGSGANVLTF
TRBJ1-2 | TRBV2 | CASSADRGTYGYTF
TRBJ2-1 | TRBV11-2 | CASSSPPSYNEQFF
TRBJ1-5 | TRBV3-1 | CASSQTNINQPQHF
TRBJ2-5 | TRBV20-1 | CSVQTSGRSETQYF
TRBJ2-2 | TRBV9 | CASSTGVSTGELFF
TRBJ1-3 | TRBV25-1 | CASSAPGGGGNTIYF
TRBJ1-4 | TRBV7-6 | CASSLDQGFNEKLFF
TRBJ1-3 | TRBV6-2/TRBV6-3 | CASIQGGGRSSGNTIYF
TRBJ2-2 | TRBV11-2 | CASSFTGLKNTGELFF
TRBJ2-2 | TRBV10-2 | CASSGKLGQGFNTGELFF
TRBJ1-1 | TRBV5-5 | CASSLLGSPTEAFF
TRBJ1-1 | TRBV7-8 | CASSLGQGLTEAFF
TRBJ2-5 | TRBV5-1 | CASSPGQGAWETQYF
TRBJ2-3 | TRBV25-1 | CASSEPRGTDTQYF
TRBJ1-5 | TRBV29-1 | CSVGDSGQPQHF
TRBJ2-1 | TRBV20-1 | CSAPAGLTDGGYNEQFF
TRBJ1-5 | TRBV20-1 | CSARQFSQPQHF
TRBJ2-3 | TRBV11-2 | CASSSLTGLTTDTQYF
TRBJ2-7 | TRBV27 | CASSLRPAYEQYF
TRBJ2-4 | TRBV11-2 | CASSPPGGLKNIQYF
TRBJ2-7 | TRBV5-1 | CASSLGQAPWEQYF
TRBJ1-1 | TRBV5-5 | CASSLNWALNTEAFF
TRBJ1-1 | TRBV5-1 | CASQDPGGRAFF
TRBJ2-2 | TRBV5-1 | CASTLNAGEGTGELFF
TRBJ2-3 | TRBV24-1 | CATSELSDTQYF
TRBJ2-5 | TRBV5-1 | CASSWADQRKTQYF
TRBJ1-1 | TRBV5-1 | CASSSKQAWDTEAFF
TRBJ2-2 | TRBV20-1 | CSATRLAGEGTGELFF
TRBJ2-1 | TRBV5-1 | CASSLASGRGVYNEQFF